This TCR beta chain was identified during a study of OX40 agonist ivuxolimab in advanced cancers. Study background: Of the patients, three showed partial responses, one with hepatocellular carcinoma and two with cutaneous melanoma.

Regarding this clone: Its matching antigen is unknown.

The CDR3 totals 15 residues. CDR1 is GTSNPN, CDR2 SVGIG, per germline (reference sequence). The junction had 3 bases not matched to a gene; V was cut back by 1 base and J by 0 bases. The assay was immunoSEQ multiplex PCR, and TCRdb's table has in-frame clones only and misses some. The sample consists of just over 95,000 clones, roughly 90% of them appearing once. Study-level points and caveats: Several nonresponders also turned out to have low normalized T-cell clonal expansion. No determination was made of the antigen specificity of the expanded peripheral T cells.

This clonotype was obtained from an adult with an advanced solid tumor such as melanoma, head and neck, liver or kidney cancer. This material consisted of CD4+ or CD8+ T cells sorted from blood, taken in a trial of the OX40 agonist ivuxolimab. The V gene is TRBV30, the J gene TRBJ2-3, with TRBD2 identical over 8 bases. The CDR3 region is CAWSALAGSTDTQYF. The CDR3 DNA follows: TGTGCCTGGAGTGCGCTAGCGGGTAGCACAGATACGCAGTATTTT.